This T cell receptor (beta chain) derives from a study of cytomegalovirus exposure and HLA in healthy donors. Both 60 Vbeta primers and 13 Jbeta primers went into the PCR. Generated by immunoSEQ multiplex PCR, the TCRdb table keeps only in-frame clones and is missing some. Here the sample spans 150,000 to 200,000 clones, 80% to 85% being singletons. This clone showed up just once. V was clipped by 4 bases and J by 5 bases; unmatched bases: 6. The CDR3 totals 14 residues. Germline V gene lookup returns CDR1 SGHNT and CDR2 YYREEE (reference sequence). This receptor was taken from a woman in her 30s in good health and CMV-seronegative. The chain recombines TRBV5-4 with TRBJ2-5, with TRBD1 matching over 9 bases. Sequences were obtained from PBMCs. CDR3 in amino acids: CASSPGTGTETQYF. CDR3 DNA sequence: TGTGCCAGCAGCCCCGGGACAGGGACGGAGACCCAGTACTTC.